The 14 T cell receptor beta chains presented below share a single source sample, sequenced in a study of T cells in Graves' hyperthyroidism and ophthalmopathy. TCR beta CDR3 region amplification was performed from RNA transcripts. In the first-round RT-PCR of the TCR CDR3, the HTBI primer set was used. TCRdb fed the multiplex PCR reads into MiXCR, producing one record per CDR3 protein. The sample lists about 720,000 distinct CDR3 sequences, about 17% occurring once. What was sequenced was blood. The receptors here all came from a man in his late teens or twenties with Graves' hyperthyroidism.

This clonotype was counted at least ten times. The rearrangement links TRBV2 to TRBJ2-1, with a weak D call TRBD2 (5 bases). The CDR3 extends over 12 amino acids. Germline V gene data show CDR1 as SNHLY and CDR2 as FYNNEI. Trimming removed 6 bases at V and 13 bases at J, with 16 bases between. This CDR3 reads CASSFGPRDQFF. CDR3 DNA: TGTGCCAGCAGCTTCGGACCCCGGGATCAGTTCTTC.

The rearrangement links TRBV20-1 to TRBJ2-5, with D possibly TRBD2 on 6 matching bases. Germline values: CDR1 DFQATT, CDR2 SNEGSKA (reference sequence). Trimming stripped 0 bases from V and 5 bases from J, with 19 bases between. The CDR3 is 16 amino acids. CDR3 in amino acids: CSARDWVASETETQYF. The DNA of the CDR3 is TGCAGTGCTAGAGATTGGGTGGCTAGCGAGACGGAGACCCAGTACTTC.

This clonotype showed up just a few times. The chain employs TRBV5-6 and TRBJ1-2; D not resolved. CDR1 and CDR2 (germline): SGHDT, YYEEEE. This CDR3 contains 17 residues. The V gene lost 4 bases and the J gene lost 0 bases, with 19 bases spanning the gap. The CDR3 loop reads CASSPPPHGASNYGYTF. The CDR3 bases are TGTGCCAGCAGCCCTCCCCCCCACGGTGCTTCTAACTATGGCTACACCTTC.

The chain carries TRBV9 and TRBJ2-7; no clear D. CDR3 length equals 16 residues. Trimming cost V 4 bases and J 0 bases, with 17 bases left between them. CDR1 is SGDLS and CDR2 is YYNGEE in the germline V gene. This CDR3 reads CASSPSGVPSSYEQYF. The CDR3 nucleotides are TGTGCCAGCAGCCCCAGTGGGGTTCCCAGCTCCTACGAGCAGTACTTC.

The rearrangement joins TRBV9 to TRBJ1-2, with TRBD1 as a possible D gene (5 bases). The CDR3 covers 13 residues. Per the germline V gene, CDR1 is SGDLS and CDR2 is YYNGEE. Between the trimmed V and J ends, which lost 2 bases and 6 bases, there was a span of 11 bases. CDR3 amino acids: CASSVRGRDGYTF. Written as DNA, the CDR3 is TGTGCCAGCAGCGTTAGGGGCCGCGATGGCTACACCTTC. The complete variable domain, with remaining parts taken from reference TRBV9 and TRBJ1-2, reads DSGVTQTPKHLITATGQRVTLRCSPRSGDLSVYWYQQSLDQGLQFLIQYYNGEERAKGNILERFSAQQFPDLHSELNLSSLELGDSALYFCASSVRGRDGYTFGSGTRLTVV.

This chain links TRBV7-9 with TRBJ2-3; no reliable D call. The V gene lost 3 bases and the J gene lost 4 bases, with 8 bases spanning the gap. The CDR3 contains 13 residues. The V gene's germline CDR1 is SEHNR and CDR2 FQNEAQ (reference sequence). The CDR3 sequence is CASSFATPDTQYF. The CDR3 DNA follows: TGTGCCAGCAGCTTCGCAACACCAGATACGCAGTATTTT.

The chain carries TRBV5-1 and TRBJ2-7, with a weak D call TRBD2 (6 bases). The CDR3 sequence is 15 residues long. V lost 4 bases and J lost 1, with 15 bases in between. The germline CDR1 and CDR2 sequences are SGHRS and YFSETQ. The CDR3 DNA reads as TGCGCCAGCAGCCCTGGGATAGCGGTATCCTACGAGCAGTACTTC. Translated: CASSPGIAVSYEQYF.

The chain carries TRBV4-3 and TRBJ1-4, with no clear D. This CDR3 comprises 15 residues. Germline V gives CDR1 LGHNA, CDR2 YSLEER. V lost 5 bases and J 1 base, leaving 11 bases between the germline ends. The CDR3 DNA reads as TGCGCCAGCAGCTATGGGATCGGAACTAATGAAAAACTGTTTTTT. Protein: CASSYGIGTNEKLFF.

The chain recombines TRBV19 with TRBJ2-5, with D perhaps being TRBD1 or TRBD2 (5 bases each). Germline V gene data show CDR1 as LNHDA and CDR2 as SQIVND (reference sequence). Trimming left V 4 bases short and J 5 bases short, with 14 bases between. This CDR3 has 14 amino acids. The CDR3 loop is CASSRRGTVETQYF. Here the CDR3 DNA reads TGTGCCAGTAGTAGACGTGGGACGGTGGAGACCCAGTACTTC.

V gene TRBV5-1 combines with J gene TRBJ1-2; D unclear. Germline loops: CDR1 SGHRS, CDR2 YFSETQ. Trimming took off 2 bases at V and 4 bases at J, with 9 bases between the two ends. The CDR3 is 13 amino acids. The CDR3: CASSFDTFYGYTF. The CDR3 nucleotides read TGCGCCAGCAGCTTTGACACATTCTATGGCTACACCTTC. The entire variable domain, with the rest obtained from reference TRBV5-1 and TRBJ1-2, is as follows: KAGVTQTPRYLIKTRGQQVTLSCSPISGHRSVSWYQQTPGQGLQFLFEYFSETQRNKGNFPGRFSGRQFSNSRSEMNVSTLELGDSALYLCASSFDTFYGYTFGSGTRLTVV.

This clonotype showed up just a few times. V gene TRBV7-3 combines with J gene TRBJ2-6; no definite D call. The CDR3 is 17 residues long. Germline CDR1 SGHTA, CDR2 FQGTGA. The V end lost 11 bases, the J end lost 0 bases, and 20 bases lay between the germline ends. The CDR3 coding sequence is TGTGCCCCCCTAGGGTATGGGCAAAGCTCTGGGGCCAACGTCCTGACTTTC. Residues: CAPLGYGQSSGANVLTF. Full variable domain (rest looked up from reference TRBV7-3 and TRBJ2-6): GAGVSQTPSNKVTEKGKYVELRCDPISGHTALYWYRQSLGQGPEFLIYFQGTGAADDSGLPNDRFFAVRPEGSVSTLKIQRTERGDSAVYLCAPLGYGQSSGANVLTFGAGSRLTVL.

This clonotype came up many times. The chain employs TRBV9 and TRBJ2-5; D call uncertain. Germline V CDR1 and CDR2: SGDLS, YYNGEE. The CDR3 consists of 14 residues. Trimming shortened V by 0 bases and J by 7 bases, and 13 bases separated the two germline ends. CDR3 nucleotides: TGTGCCAGCAGCGTAGGTTACCGTACGGGGACCCAGTACTTC. It yields the protein CASSVGYRTGTQYF.

The genes are TRBV11-3 and TRBJ2-2; the match to TRBD2 covers 11 bases. V was pared by 0 bases and J by 6 bases, with 6 bases of the junction left unmatched. The CDR3 spans 17 residues. Looked up from germline, CDR1 is SGHNT and CDR2 is YENEEA. The CDR3 reads CASSLDRGSGRAGELFF. The DNA for the CDR3 is TGTGCCAGCAGCTTAGATCGCGGTAGCGGGAGGGCCGGGGAGCTGTTTTTT.

This clonotype was seen many times. This chain links TRBV28 with TRBJ2-5, with D uncertain. CDR3 length: 13 amino acids. Germline V gives CDR1 MDHEN, CDR2 SYDVKM. Trimming removed 2 bases at V and 5 bases at J, with 9 bases between. The CDR3 nucleotides read TGTGCCAGCAGTTTACAAAACCCCGAGACCCAGTACTTC. It translates to CASSLQNPETQYF. Full variable domain (rest looked up from reference TRBV28 and TRBJ2-5): DVKVTQSSRYLVKRTGEKVFLECVQDMDHENMFWYRQDPGLGLRLIYFSYDVKMKEKGDIPEGYSVSREKKERFSLILESASTNQTSMYLCASSLQNPETQYFGPGTRLLVL.